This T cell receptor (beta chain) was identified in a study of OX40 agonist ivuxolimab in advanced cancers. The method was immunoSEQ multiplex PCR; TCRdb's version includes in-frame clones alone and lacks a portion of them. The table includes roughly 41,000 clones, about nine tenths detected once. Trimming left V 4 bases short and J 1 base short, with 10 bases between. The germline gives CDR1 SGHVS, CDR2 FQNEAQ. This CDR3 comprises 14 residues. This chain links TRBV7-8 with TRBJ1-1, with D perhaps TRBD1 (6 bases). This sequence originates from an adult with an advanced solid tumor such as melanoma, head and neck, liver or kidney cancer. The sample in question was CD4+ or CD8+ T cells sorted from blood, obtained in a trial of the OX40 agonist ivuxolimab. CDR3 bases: TGTGCCAGCAGCTCAACAGGGCCGAACACTGAAGCTTTCTTT. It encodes CASSSTGPNTEAFF.